The 12 T cell receptor beta chains below come from one sample, sequenced in a study of early T cells in non-severe SARS-CoV-2 infection. In TCRdb, the 5' RACE reads were re-called with MiXCR into one record per CDR3 protein. The table has roughly 60,000 distinct CDR3 sequences, 10% to 15% seen once. Sequences were obtained from whole blood. All receptors come from an adult who was a healthcare worker with PCR-confirmed SARS-CoV-2 infection or an uninfected control (not recorded which).

This clonotype was found many times. The chain carries TRBV10-3 and TRBJ2-7, with D perhaps TRBD1 (5 bases). The germline V gene has CDR1 ENHRY and CDR2 SYGVKD. The CDR3 length is 14 residues. V lost 4 bases to trimming and J lost 1 base, with 11 bases between them. This CDR3 is CAISGQGSSYEQYF. Here the CDR3 DNA reads TGTGCCATCAGTGGGCAGGGCTCATCCTACGAGCAGTACTTC.

This clonotype was recorded many times. The chain couples TRBV3-1 to TRBJ2-1, with 9 bases fitting TRBD2. The CDR3 totals 18 residues. V dropped 0 bases and J dropped 8; count of bases not matched to a gene: 14. CDR1 and CDR2 (germline): LGHDT, YNNKEL (reference sequence). CDR3 sequence: CASSQEPLAGARLYEQFF. In nucleotides, the CDR3 is TGTGCCAGCAGCCAAGAGCCCTTAGCGGGAGCCCGCCTCTATGAGCAGTTCTTC.

This clonotype has at least ten counts. The chain is built from TRBV7-2 and TRBJ1-1; no firm D call. Per germline, CDR1 SGHTA and CDR2 FQGNSA. V lost 1 base and J lost 5, with 11 bases in between. The length of the CDR3 is 14 residues. The CDR3 sequence: CASSLEGFGTEAFF. Written as DNA, the CDR3 is TGTGCCAGCAGCTTAGAAGGGTTCGGGACTGAAGCTTTCTTT.

There are a few counts of this clonotype. This chain uses TRBV5-1 with TRBJ1-6; D gene ambiguous. There are 14 residues in the CDR3. Germline V CDR1 and CDR2: SGHRS, YFSETQ. V was trimmed by 0 bases and J by 5 bases, leaving 6 bases between them. The CDR3 nucleotides read TGCGCCAGCAGCTTGGAGGTCAATAATTCACCCCTCCACTTT. This translates into CASSLEVNNSPLHF.

In its sample, this clonotype was seen a few times. This chain connects TRBV5-5 to TRBJ2-7; no reliable D call. This CDR3 has 15 amino acids. The V and J ends lost 4 bases and 0 bases respectively, with 14 bases between them. Germline V gene data show CDR1 as SGHKS and CDR2 as YYEKEE (reference sequence). CDR3 sequence reads: CASSLEYGFSYEQYF. In DNA form, the CDR3 reads TGTGCCAGCAGCCTGGAGTACGGTTTCTCCTACGAGCAGTACTTC.

In this sample, this clonotype turned up many times. The CDR3 loop reads CSVDDSRETQYF. The CDR3 DNA is TGCAGCGTTGATGACTCTCGGGAGACCCAGTACTTC. The J gene is TRBJ2-5, the V gene TRBV29-1; D unclear. Deletions cut 3 bases from V and 5 bases from J, with 10 bases between. The germline gives CDR1 SQVTM, CDR2 ANQGSEA. The CDR3 covers 12 residues.

This clonotype was seen a few times. The rearrangement joins TRBV29-1 to TRBJ1-2; perhaps TRBD1 as D (5 bases). The germline V gene encodes CDR1 SQVTM and CDR2 ANQGSEA. V lost 8 bases and J 4 bases, leaving 17 bases between the germline ends. This CDR3 spans 13 amino acids. CDR3 in amino acids: CSSASRQSYGYTF. The DNA for the CDR3 is TGCAGCTCCGCGAGTAGACAGTCCTATGGCTACACCTTC.

This rearrangement joins TRBV10-3 to TRBJ2-3; the match to TRBD2 covers 7 bases. V lost 6 bases, J lost 5 bases, and 11 bases stayed unmatched. The CDR3 spans 15 residues. Germline-derived CDR1 and CDR2 are ENHRY and SYGVKD. CDR3 bases: TGTGCCATCAGCCGTGGGAGCGGGGAAAAAGATACGCAGTATTTT. It codes for CAISRGSGEKDTQYF.

This rearrangement joins TRBV6-6 to TRBJ2-7; 7 nucleotides align to TRBD2. The germline V gene has CDR1 MNHNY and CDR2 SVGAGI (reference sequence). The CDR3 totals 15 residues. Trimming took 0 bases from V and 3 from J; bases not matched to a gene: 5. The CDR3 region is CASSYSAGRGYEQYF. The CDR3 region has the DNA TGTGCCAGCAGTTACTCGGCGGGGAGGGGCTACGAGCAGTACTTC.

A few counts support this clonotype. This sequence joins TRBV7-2 and TRBJ1-2; a possible D gene is TRBD1 (6 bases). Trimming pared 5 bases from V and 3 bases from J, leaving 10 bases between. Germline values: CDR1 SGHTA, CDR2 FQGNSA. This CDR3 region has 13 residues. Here the CDR3 DNA reads TGTGCCAGCAGCGGCCGGACAGACTATGGCTACACCTTC. Encoded protein: CASSGRTDYGYTF.

This clonotype was observed a few times. This chain joins TRBV7-9 and TRBJ1-1; 10 nucleotides agree with TRBD1. The V and J ends lost 5 bases and 0 bases, in that order; junction bases with no gene match: 6. The CDR3 consists of 16 residues. The germline gives CDR1 SEHNR, CDR2 FQNEAQ (reference sequence). The CDR3 loop is CASSPAGQGLNTEAFF. The CDR3 DNA reads as TGTGCCAGCAGCCCGGCGGGACAGGGGTTGAACACTGAAGCTTTCTTT.

The rearrangement uses TRBV11-2 and TRBJ2-7; TRBD1 matches 7 bases. The J segment lost 6 bases and the V segment lost 1 base, leaving 6 bases of the junction unmatched. This CDR3 contains 14 residues. Germline values: CDR1 SGHAT, CDR2 FQNNGV. CDR3: CASSLGQGEGEQYF. The DNA of the CDR3 is TGTGCCAGCAGCTTAGGACAGGGCGAAGGCGAGCAGTACTTC.